Reported below is one TCR beta chain. Its antigen remains unidentified. The record originates from a study of human T cells and chemical hapten exposure. As for the study in general: Donors were sensitized with 2% DPC on the upper inner arm.

Each CDR3 protein gets one entry after TCRdb re-called the RACE reads with MiXCR. Of approximately 84,000 distinct CDR3 sequences listed, around 9.6% are singletons. Study results and limitations: The study found that DPC sensitization did not change TCRs above 1 in 1000 frequency. There was a positive correlation between PT1 expanded TCR counts and patch test score. Versus controls, expanded TCRs had significantly more large CDR3 similarity clusters.

The ends were cut back, 7 bases at V and 2 bases at J, with 22 bases in the middle. Germline V CDR1 and CDR2: LNHDA, SQIVND (reference sequence). This CDR3 contains 17 residues. The sample's time point: patch test 2, 6 weeks after DPC sensitization. Treatment noted: therapeutic diphenylcyclopropenone sensitization with weekly scalp DPC. The chain combines TRBV19 with TRBJ2-3; TRBD2 might be the D (6 bases). The source is a woman aged 30 to 39 with alopecia areata. Some clones in this sample may be carry-over from other donors' samples. Specimen: whole blood, collected in connection with sensitization to the hapten diphenylcyclopropenone (DPC). This CDR3 is CASTDGGANDDTDTQYF. Written as DNA, the CDR3 is TGTGCCAGTACGGACGGAGGGGCCAACGACGACACAGATACGCAGTATTTT.